A single sample is the source of the 7 T cell receptor beta chains below, sequenced in a study of Ad26.COV2.S vaccination and SARS-CoV-2 variants. Treatment described: roughly 18 received Ad26.COV2.S at low or high dose, single or two shots; five or six received placebo; per-sample allocation not given. Samples were taken on day 63 after the first vaccine or placebo injection. Clones were sequenced by immunoSEQ multiplex PCR, and TCRdb holds only the in-frame ones, with some missing. Altogether 400,000 to 500,000 clones are present, approximately 88% being singletons, with the ten largest covering about 4%. Sequenced material: peripheral blood, taken in a trial of Ad26.COV2.S vaccine versus placebo. Every receptor here comes from a person aged 18 to 65 who received the Ad26.COV2.S COVID-19 vaccine or a placebo.

This chain links TRBV27 with TRBJ2-1, with a tentative D call TRBD1 (6 bases). The CDR3 has 15 amino acids. Germline CDR1 MNHEY, CDR2 SMNVEV (reference sequence). The ends were cut back, 2 bases at V and 2 bases at J, with 10 bases in the middle. In DNA form, the CDR3 reads TGTGCCAGCAGTTTACCCAGGGGCCCCTACAATGAGCAGTTCTTC. It encodes CASSLPRGPYNEQFF.

This clone was seen just once. The rearrangement uses TRBV2 and TRBJ1-2; D is ambiguous. The CDR3 has 12 amino acids. Germline V gene data show CDR1 as SNHLY and CDR2 as FYNNEI. V gave up 5 bases and J gave up 12 bases, with 16 bases separating them. CDR3 residues: CASSSQSWMDTF. The DNA for the CDR3 is TGTGCCAGCAGTTCACAATCCTGGATGGACACCTTC.

This clone was observed once. V and J are TRBV4-1 and TRBJ2-7; tentatively, D is TRBD1 or TRBD2 (5 bases each). Between the trimmed V and J ends, which lost 1 base and 2 bases, there was a span of 9 bases. The CDR3 totals 14 residues. Germline CDR1 and CDR2: MGHRA and YSYEKL. This CDR3 is CASSQALGAYEQYF. The CDR3, as DNA: TGCGCCAGCAGCCAAGCACTGGGGGCCTACGAGCAGTACTTC.

V gene TRBV4-1 combines with J gene TRBJ1-1, with D tentatively TRBD1 (5 bases). Germline CDR1 is MGHRA and CDR2 is YSYEKL. Trimming stripped 2 bases from V and 8 bases from J, with 15 bases between. The CDR3 is 14 amino acids. The DNA of the CDR3 is TGCGCCAGCAGCCAATGGGGAAGGGGCGGGGAAGCTTTCTTT. Translation gives CASSQWGRGGEAFF.

CDR3 nucleotides: TGTGCCAGCAGCGCAGGGTGGACTGAAGCTTTCTTT. It codes for CASSAGWTEAFF. The gene calls are TRBV5-5 and TRBJ1-1, with D possibly being TRBD1 (5 bases). The CDR3 loop spans 12 amino acids. The germline gives CDR1 SGHKS, CDR2 YYEKEE (reference sequence). V lost 4 bases and J 5 bases, leaving 9 bases between the germline ends.

V and J are TRBV6-5 and TRBJ2-3; TRBD2 might be the D (5 bases). Trimming cost V 2 bases and J 1 base, with 7 bases left between them. This CDR3 contains 14 residues. CDR1 is MNHEY, CDR2 SVGAGI, per germline. Here the CDR3 reads CASSYGGRTDTQYF. The DNA for the CDR3 is TGTGCCAGCAGTTACGGAGGACGCACAGATACGCAGTATTTT.

The chain carries TRBV18 and TRBJ1-6; 8 positions agree with TRBD1. This CDR3 region has 15 residues. Trimming removed 8 bases from V and 5 bases from J; junction bases left unmatched: 8. Germline CDR1 is KGHSH and CDR2 is LQKENI. CDR3 nucleotides: TGTGCCAGCCAACCCGGGACAGGAAATAATTCACCCCTCCACTTT. Amino acid sequence: CASQPGTGNNSPLHF.